Following are 17 T cell receptor beta chains from one sample sequenced in a study of monozygotic twins with inflammatory bowel disease (dated by TCRdb to about 2019). Receptors were amplified or captured by 5' RACE. These reads were obtained on an Illumina HiSeq 2500. TCRdb reprocessed the reads and provides one entry for every CDR3 protein sequence; no DNA is given. The sample's table lists a count of approximately 160,000 distinct CDR3 sequences. In total, the top ten clones hold about 8% of the sample. The specimen was blood. The receptors stem from a human donor with ulcerative colitis or Crohn's disease, or a healthy co-twin of an affected twin (not recorded which).

The genes are TRBV19 and TRBJ2-1; the D call of TRBD1 rests on TCRdb alone, since no DNA is present to check it. CDR1 LNHDA and CDR2 SQIVND come from the germline V gene (reference sequence). The CDR3 consists of 16 residues. The CDR3 sequence: CASSIGSGTVTNEQFF.

This chain joins TRBV20-1 and TRBJ2-3; TCRdb designates TRBD2, a call that cannot be tested without DNA. Germline CDR1 is DFQATT and CDR2 is SNEGSKA (reference sequence). This CDR3 comprises 14 residues. This CDR3 reads CSATSSGSRDTQYF.

This chain connects TRBV20-1 to TRBJ2-2; the TCRdb call, TRBD1, lacks DNA for checking. The CDR3 spans 14 residues. Per germline, CDR1 DFQATT and CDR2 SNEGSKA (reference sequence). CDR3 in amino acids: CSARDRGSSGELFF.

The rearrangement uses TRBV19 and TRBJ2-4; TCRdb designates TRBD2, a call that cannot be tested without DNA. Germline V gene lookup returns CDR1 LNHDA and CDR2 SQIVND (reference sequence). CDR3 length: 15 amino acids. The CDR3 sequence is CASSIGGTSVYIQYF.

This rearrangement joins TRBV29-1 to TRBJ2-3; TCRdb's assignment of TRBD2 cannot be checked, as there is no DNA. The CDR3 has 15 amino acids. The germline V gene encodes CDR1 SQVTM and CDR2 ANQGSEA. CDR3 amino acids: CSVLRTSGGTDTQYF.

This chain links TRBV27 with TRBJ1-5; TCRdb outputs TRBD1, but without DNA this stays unchecked. The CDR3 covers 14 residues. Germline V gene data show CDR1 as MNHEY and CDR2 as SMNVEV (reference sequence). The CDR3 protein is CASRPPGWDQPQHF.

The CDR3 reads CASNAGDRQTQYF. The rearrangement links TRBV2 to TRBJ2-5. The germline V gene encodes CDR1 SNHLY and CDR2 FYNNEI. CDR3 length: 13 residues.

The chain combines TRBV28 with TRBJ2-7. CDR1 MDHEN and CDR2 SYDVKM come from the germline V gene. There are 12 residues in the CDR3. CDR3 sequence: CASSPTQYEQYF.

This chain uses TRBV29-1 with TRBJ2-5; with no DNA, the TCRdb D assignment of TRBD2 cannot be verified. CDR3 length equals 12 residues. Germline loops: CDR1 SQVTM, CDR2 ANQGSEA. The CDR3 sequence is CSVLAERETQYF. The variable domain in full, completed from reference TRBV29-1 and TRBJ2-5, reads SAVISQKPSRDICQRGTSLTIQCQVDSQVTMMFWYRQQPGQSLTLIATANQGSEATYESGFVIDKFPISRPNLTFSTLTVSNMSPEDSSIYLCSVLAERETQYFGPGTRLLVL.

The chain has TRBV29-1 and TRBJ1-1; absent DNA, TCRdb's TRBD1 call cannot be checked. Germline V lookup: CDR1 SQVTM, CDR2 ANQGSEA. CDR3 length equals 13 residues. CDR3 residues: CSVRAGKSTEAFF.

The genes are TRBV7-9 and TRBJ2-5; there is no DNA to check the TCRdb D call of TRBD1. Germline values: CDR1 SEHNR, CDR2 FQNEAQ (reference sequence). The CDR3 extends over 13 amino acids. The CDR3 loop reads CASSFGGQATQYF.

This chain joins TRBV29-1 and TRBJ2-3. This CDR3 has 13 amino acids. CDR1 is SQVTM, CDR2 ANQGSEA, per germline. CDR3 region: CSVGRRLTDTQYF.

The rearrangement links TRBV12-3 or TRBV12-4 to TRBJ1-6. This CDR3 spans 14 amino acids. The chain's CDR3 is CASSPLRGNSPLHF.

The chain joins TRBV20-1 to TRBJ2-2; as DNA is missing, the TRBD2 call by TCRdb cannot be tested. Germline loops: CDR1 DFQATT, CDR2 SNEGSKA (reference sequence). The CDR3 consists of 17 residues. CDR3 loop: CSARDLAGLAGFGELFF.

The gene calls are TRBV19 and TRBJ2-3; TCRdb's D gene call, TRBD1, goes unchecked for lack of DNA. Germline-derived CDR1 and CDR2 are LNHDA and SQIVND (reference sequence). This CDR3 region has 16 residues. CDR3 sequence: CASSTIGPMGGDTQYF.

The V gene is TRBV7-2, the J gene TRBJ1-1. The CDR3 consists of 13 residues. Germline V gene lookup returns CDR1 SGHTA and CDR2 FQGNSA. CDR3 sequence reads: CASSWGEGAEAFF. The full variable domain, completed using reference TRBV7-2 and TRBJ1-1, is GAGVSQSPSNKVTEKGKDVELRCDPISGHTALYWYRQSLGQGLEFLIYFQGNSAPDKSGLPSDRFSAERTGGSVSTLTIQRTQQEDSAVYLCASSWGEGAEAFFGQGTRLTVV.

V usage is TRBV28 and J usage is TRBJ2-7; TCRdb calls TRBD1, which cannot be checked without DNA. Germline V gene sequence: CDR1 MDHEN, CDR2 SYDVKM. The CDR3 length is 14 residues. CDR3 loop: CASSFPRGYNPSYF.